The 16 T cell receptor beta chains presented below share a single source sample, sequenced in a study of shared clonotypes between healthy human individuals. The method was immunoSEQ multiplex PCR; TCRdb's version includes in-frame clones alone and lacks a portion of them. This table holds 600,000 to 700,000 clones, 73% found once. Sequencing was carried out using memory CD4+ T cells sorted from blood. Subset indicated: CD45RA-negative fraction. The receptors originated from a woman aged 30 to 39 in good health.

In its sample, this clone was seen a few times. The chain carries TRBV6-1 and TRBJ2-3; TRBD1 agrees at 10 bases. With V trimmed by 8 bases and J by 6 bases, 8 bases remained unmatched. The CDR3 length is 14 residues. Germline V gene sequence: CDR1 MNHNS, CDR2 SASEGT. This chain's CDR3 is CASGGGTGADTQYF. The CDR3 bases are TGTGCCAGCGGGGGTGGGACAGGGGCGGATACGCAGTATTTT.

The CDR3, as DNA: TGTGCCAGCAGTTATATGGGTAACACTGAAGCTTTCTTT. Translating it yields CASSYMGNTEAFF. This chain uses TRBV27 with TRBJ1-1; D is undetermined. The CDR3 covers 13 residues. The germline gives CDR1 MNHEY, CDR2 SMNVEV (reference sequence). The V end lost 4 bases, the J end lost 2 bases, and 8 bases lay between the germline ends.

This clone was observed a single time. The V gene is TRBV4-2, the J gene TRBJ1-2, with TRBD1 identical over 10 bases. V shed 6 bases and J 6 bases; nucleotides not matched to a gene: 10. Germline CDR1 reads LGHNA; CDR2 reads YNFKEQ. The CDR3 has 15 amino acids. CDR3 DNA sequence: TGTGCCAGCAGGTCGGGACAGGGGCCATCCGATGGCTACACCTTC. Amino acid sequence: CASRSGQGPSDGYTF.

This chain connects TRBV11-1 to TRBJ2-3, with a possible D match to TRBD2 (6 bases). The germline CDR1 and CDR2 sequences are SGHAT and FQDESV (reference sequence). Trimming took 4 bases from V and 0 from J, leaving 11 bases between them. The CDR3 runs to 15 residues. For the CDR3, the DNA is TGTGCCAGCAGCTCATTAGCGGAAAGCACAGATACGCAGTATTTT. Protein sequence: CASSSLAESTDTQYF.

This chain connects TRBV28 to TRBJ1-2; the D gene is possibly TRBD1 (5 bases). CDR1 is MDHEN and CDR2 is SYDVKM in the germline V gene. The V end lost 0 bases, the J end lost 2 bases, and 13 bases lay between the germline ends. This CDR3 contains 16 residues. The CDR3, as DNA: TGTGCCAGCAGTTTATGGGGAACACAGGAAAACTATGGCTACACCTTC. Protein sequence: CASSLWGTQENYGYTF.

This rearrangement joins TRBV27 to TRBJ1-5; 9 bases fit TRBD1. V dropped 5 bases and J dropped 2; count of bases not matched to a gene: 7. The germline V gene has CDR1 MNHEY and CDR2 SMNVEV (reference sequence). This CDR3 is 16 amino acids long. CDR3 coding DNA: TGTGCCAGCAGTCCCAATGGGGACAGGGGCAATCAGCCCCAGCATTTT. Translated: CASSPNGDRGNQPQHF.

This clone was picked up one time. The rearrangement uses TRBV5-1 and TRBJ1-5; D gene unclear. The CDR3 is made up of 14 amino acids. Looked up from germline, CDR1 is SGHRS and CDR2 is YFSETQ. V gave up 2 bases and J gave up 2 bases, with 8 bases separating them. CDR3 in DNA: TGCGCCAGCAGCTTTGGGTCGGGCAATCAGCCCCAGCATTTT. As protein: CASSFGSGNQPQHF.

In its sample, this clone was seen once. The chain carries TRBV14 and TRBJ1-2, with D perhaps matching TRBD1 (5 bases). CDR1 is SGHDN, CDR2 FVKESK, per germline. V was cut by 4 bases and J by 4 bases, with 10 bases left in between. This CDR3 spans 13 amino acids. CDR3 sequence reads: CASSRAGTYGYTF. In DNA form, the CDR3 reads TGTGCCAGCAGCCGAGCAGGGACCTATGGCTACACCTTC.

The chain links TRBV5-1 to TRBJ1-2; maybe TRBD1 (5 bases). Trimming removed 3 bases from V and 7 bases from J, with 13 bases in between. The CDR3 sequence is 13 residues long. Germline-derived CDR1 and CDR2 are SGHRS and YFSETQ. The CDR3 DNA follows: TGCGCCAGCAGCTCCTTAGGGGAGGGTGGCTACACCTTC. Translation gives CASSSLGEGGYTF.

This clone has only a few counts. The chain uses TRBV18 and TRBJ2-6, with 7 bases aligning to TRBD1. The J segment lost 0 bases and the V segment lost 3 bases, leaving 14 bases of the junction unmatched. CDR3 length equals 20 residues. Germline values: CDR1 KGHSH, CDR2 LQKENI. CDR3 in amino acids: CASSPINHRDSPSGANVLTF. The CDR3 nucleotides are TGTGCCAGCTCACCTATTAACCATCGGGACAGCCCCTCTGGGGCCAACGTCCTGACTTTC.

This chain uses TRBV27 with TRBJ1-4; D possibly corresponds to TRBD1 (5 bases). The germline V gene encodes CDR1 MNHEY and CDR2 SMNVEV (reference sequence). The length of the CDR3 is 13 residues. Trimming took off 4 bases at V and 5 bases at J, with 8 bases between the two ends. The CDR3 region has the DNA TGTGCCAGCAGTTCAAGGGGAAATGAAAAACTGTTTTTT. It yields the protein CASSSRGNEKLFF.

The rearrangement links TRBV9 to TRBJ2-7; 8 positions agree with TRBD2. The CDR3 runs to 16 residues. Trimming cost V 0 bases and J 2 bases; bases outside gene matches: 7. The germline V gene encodes CDR1 SGDLS and CDR2 YYNGEE. The CDR3 spells CASSVAETSATYEQYF. CDR3 DNA: TGTGCCAGCAGCGTAGCTGAGACTAGCGCCACCTACGAGCAGTACTTC.

A few counts support this clone. This sequence joins TRBV6-6 and TRBJ2-7, with D possibly matching TRBD1 (6 bases). There are 14 residues in the CDR3. Trimming removed 5 bases at V and 0 bases at J, with 11 bases between. The V gene's germline CDR1 is MNHNY and CDR2 SVGAGI (reference sequence). This CDR3 reads CASSHQGFSYEQYF. The CDR3 DNA sequence: TGTGCCAGCAGTCACCAGGGGTTCTCCTACGAGCAGTACTTC.

For this clone: Other DNA sequences of this sample code for an identical CDR3. The V gene is TRBV5-1, the J gene TRBJ1-3; TRBD1 agrees at 7 bases. Germline CDR1 is SGHRS and CDR2 is YFSETQ. The V segment lost 3 bases and the J segment 4 bases; nucleotides outside the gene matches: 4. There are 14 residues in the CDR3. CDR3 DNA sequence: TGCGCCAGCAGCTGGGGGACAGACGGAAACACCATATATTTT. Its translation: CASSWGTDGNTIYF.

V usage is TRBV2 and J usage is TRBJ2-4; no firm D call. Germline assignment: CDR1 SNHLY and CDR2 FYNNEI. The CDR3 length is 15 residues. V lost 3 bases, J lost 1 base, and 10 bases lay in between. The DNA for the CDR3 is TGTGCCAGCAGTGATGACCAAGTGGCCAAAAACATTCAGTACTTC. Its protein product is CASSDDQVAKNIQYF.

J is TRBJ2-7 and V is TRBV6-5; 9 nucleotides line up with TRBD2. With 10 bases clipped from V and 1 base from J, the junction kept 5 bases outside the gene matches. Per the germline V gene, CDR1 is MNHEY and CDR2 is SVGAGI. The CDR3 is 13 residues long. In DNA, the CDR3 is TGTGCCATCGCTAGCGGGAAGTCCTACGAGCAGTACTTC. This sequence encodes CAIASGKSYEQYF.